These 2 T cell receptor beta chains originate from one sample sequenced in a study of human T cells and chemical hapten exposure. TCRdb ran MiXCR on the 5' RACE reads and lists one entry per CDR3 protein. There are about 81,000 distinct CDR3 sequences in the sample; about 8% occur only once, and approximately 2.1% lies in the top ten. RNA extraction used unfractionated whole blood as the source of total RNA. These TCRs come from a male donor in good health.

A few counts support this clonotype. V usage is TRBV2 and J usage is TRBJ2-1; 13 bases agree with TRBD2. CDR1 is SNHLY, CDR2 FYNNEI, per germline. V shed 11 bases, J shed 6 bases, and the junction held 10 bases outside the gene matches. The CDR3 is 15 residues long. The CDR3 spells CAGQGLAGDPNEQFF. CDR3 sequence (DNA): TGTGCCGGCCAAGGACTAGCGGGAGACCCCAATGAGCAGTTCTTC. Complete variable domain (other parts from reference TRBV2 and TRBJ2-1): EPEVTQTPSHQVTQMGQEVILRCVPISNHLYFYWYRQILGQKVEFLVSFYNNEISEKSEIFDDQFSVERPDGSNFTLKIRSTKLEDSAMYFCAGQGLAGDPNEQFFGPGTRLTVL.

The sample holds many counts of this clonotype. The rearrangement uses TRBV12-3 or TRBV12-4 and TRBJ2-1; D might be TRBD1 or TRBD2, each matching 6 bases. CDR3 length: 15 amino acids. V lost 5 bases, J lost 9 bases, and 20 bases lay in between. CDR3 sequence: CASSPNPQGRSEQFF. CDR3 nucleotide sequence: TGTGCCAGCAGTCCTAACCCGCAGGGGAGGAGTGAGCAGTTCTTC.